These 18 T cell receptor beta chains originate from one sample sequenced in a study of blood T cells in healthy people across ages. The use of a sample-barcoded 5' primer and a J-beta primer mix characterized a second PCR of about 7 to 12 cycles. TCRdb re-derived calls from the 5' RACE reads in MiXCR, one entry per CDR3 protein. The table records around 1.5 million distinct CDR3 sequences, approximately 59% of them present only once. Sequenced material: blood. Receptors were obtained from a man aged 18 to 29 in good health.

The J gene is TRBJ2-3, the V gene TRBV10-3; 10 nucleotides line up with TRBD2. This CDR3 comprises 14 residues. V lost 8 bases and J lost 2; bases outside the gene matches: 4. Germline CDR1 reads ENHRY; CDR2 reads SYGVKD. This CDR3 is CAIQSGGATDTQYF. CDR3 in DNA: TGTGCCATCCAGAGCGGGGGGGCCACAGATACGCAGTATTTT.

In its sample, this clonotype was seen a few times. The chain joins TRBV4-1 to TRBJ2-5; D possibly matches TRBD1 or TRBD2 (5 bases each). The CDR3 length is 16 residues. Germline V lookup: CDR1 MGHRA, CDR2 YSYEKL. Trimming shortened V by 0 bases and J by 1 base, and 12 bases separated the two germline ends. In DNA, the CDR3 is TGCGCCAGCAGCCAAGACCCACCGGGACCCCAAGAGACCCAGTACTTC. It is translated as CASSQDPPGPQETQYF.

This clonotype was seen a few times. The chain is built from TRBV15 and TRBJ1-1; D is perhaps TRBD1 (5 bases). Germline V gene lookup returns CDR1 LNHNV and CDR2 YYDKDF (reference sequence). The germline V and J ends were trimmed by 0 bases and 7 bases, with 9 bases remaining between them. The CDR3 is made up of 13 amino acids. The CDR3 nucleotides are TGTGCCACCAGCAGAGACCACGGGGGTGAAGCTTTCTTT. This sequence encodes CATSRDHGGEAFF.

The rearrangement links TRBV6-2 or TRBV6-3 to TRBJ1-4, with D possibly matching TRBD1 (5 bases). Germline V gene sequence: CDR1 MNHEY, CDR2 SVGEGT. V was clipped by 6 bases and J by 5 bases, with 16 bases between them. The CDR3 has 15 amino acids. Here the CDR3 DNA reads TGTGCCAGCAGCCGCCGCGGGGACTACAATGAAAAACTGTTTTTT. Translating gives CASSRRGDYNEKLFF.

The table lists this clonotype with a count of one. This chain connects TRBV4-1 to TRBJ1-5; D is uncertain. V gave up 1 base and J gave up 3 bases, with 19 bases separating them. Per the germline V gene, CDR1 is MGHRA and CDR2 is YSYEKL. The CDR3 totals 18 residues. The CDR3 reads CASSQGIVREGLNQPQHF. In DNA, the CDR3 is TGCGCCAGCAGCCAAGGAATCGTTCGGGAAGGACTCAATCAGCCCCAGCATTTT.

This clonotype was observed many times. CDR3 loop: CSAATAGGGYGYTF. The DNA of the CDR3 is TGCAGCGCCGCCACGGCAGGGGGCGGCTATGGCTACACCTTC. This sequence joins TRBV29-1 and TRBJ1-2, with TRBD1 identical over 8 bases. Losses at the gene ends were 7 bases for V and 4 bases for J; bases not matched to a gene: 11. The CDR3 loop spans 14 amino acids. From germline, CDR1 is SQVTM and CDR2 ANQGSEA.

V is TRBV4-1 and J is TRBJ1-4; D gene unclear. V lost 3 bases and J 0 bases, leaving 11 bases between the germline ends. Germline CDR1 MGHRA, CDR2 YSYEKL. This CDR3 is 16 amino acids long. CDR3 region: CASSQGKGATNEKLFF. In DNA, the CDR3 is TGCGCCAGCAGCCAGGGGAAGGGAGCAACTAATGAAAAACTGTTTTTT.

This clonotype has at least ten counts. CDR3: CASSQDWDSSYNEQFF. The CDR3, as DNA: TGTGCCAGCAGCCAAGATTGGGACTCCTCCTACAATGAGCAGTTCTTC. The chain is built from TRBV4-2 and TRBJ2-1, with D possibly being TRBD2 (6 bases). The CDR3 is made up of 16 amino acids. V lost 0 bases, J lost 0 bases, and 9 bases lay in between. Germline CDR1 LGHNA, CDR2 YNFKEQ.

This chain connects TRBV7-9 to TRBJ2-4; no clear D. The J call is in doubt because the DNA end fits TRBJ2-7 better. The CDR3 is 12 residues long. The V gene's germline CDR1 is SEHNR and CDR2 FQNEAQ (reference sequence). The CDR3 sequence is CASRNQMYEQYF. CDR3 bases: TGTGCCAGCAGGAATCAGATGTACGAGCAGTACTTC.

This clonotype was seen ten or more times. The chain carries TRBV27 and TRBJ2-7; D unclear. The CDR3 extends over 14 amino acids. V dropped 5 bases and J dropped 9 bases, with 20 bases sitting between them. Looked up from germline, CDR1 is MNHEY and CDR2 is SMNVEV (reference sequence). The CDR3 sequence: CASSQNHNAWVQYF. The CDR3 bases are TGTGCCAGCAGTCAGAACCACAACGCCTGGGTGCAGTACTTC.

The chain has TRBV4-3 and TRBJ2-5, with D perhaps TRBD1 or TRBD2 (5 bases each). Trimming took 0 bases from V and 10 from J, leaving 15 bases between them. Germline V gene data show CDR1 as LGHNA and CDR2 as YSLEER. This CDR3 comprises 14 residues. CDR3 amino acids: CASSQEAAGSIQYF. The CDR3 DNA is TGCGCCAGCAGCCAAGAGGCAGCAGGGAGCATCCAGTACTTC.

This clonotype was detected many times. This may be a read error, as it is one base from a much larger clone. V usage is TRBV6-5 and J usage is TRBJ2-5; 14 bases are shared with TRBD2. The CDR3 is made up of 15 amino acids. The germline V gene has CDR1 MNHEY and CDR2 SVGAGI. Unmatched junction bases numbered 7, after V lost 2 bases and J lost 11 bases. The CDR3 DNA is TGTGCCAGCAGTTACCGGACTAGCGGGGGGAATGAGCAGTACTTC. It is translated as CASSYRTSGGNEQYF.

This clonotype was seen more than once but under ten times. This chain links TRBV7-9 with TRBJ2-7; TRBD2 matches 11 bases. Germline loops: CDR1 SEHNR, CDR2 FQNEAQ (reference sequence). V lost 1 base to trimming and J lost 3 bases; unmatched junction nucleotides: 8. The CDR3 length is 17 residues. The CDR3 coding sequence is TGTGCCAGCAGCTTAGTAGCGGGAGGGCAACATAACTACGAGCAGTACTTC. Its translation is CASSLVAGGQHNYEQYF.

In DNA, the CDR3 is TGCAGTTCGACTAGCGGGGGGTACGAGCAGTACTTC. This encodes CSSTSGGYEQYF. V gene TRBV20-1 combines with J gene TRBJ2-7; 13 nucleotides line up with TRBD2. The J segment lost 4 bases and the V segment lost 8 bases, leaving 2 bases of the junction unmatched. In germline, CDR1 is DFQATT, CDR2 SNEGSKA (reference sequence). The CDR3 has 12 amino acids.

The rearrangement joins TRBV4-1 to TRBJ2-3; 11 bases map to TRBD1. The junction had 6 bases not matched to a gene; V was cut back by 4 bases and J by 0 bases. The CDR3 has 17 residues. Germline V gene data show CDR1 as MGHRA and CDR2 as YSYEKL. CDR3 DNA: TGCGCCAGCAGCCCAAGCGGGACAGGGGGTAGCACAGATACGCAGTATTTT. This codes for CASSPSGTGGSTDTQYF.

The chain links TRBV20-1 to TRBJ2-1; no clear D. The germline gives CDR1 DFQATT, CDR2 SNEGSKA (reference sequence). The CDR3 sequence is 13 residues long. Trimming cost V 2 bases and J 6 bases, with 11 bases left between them. CDR3 loop: CSARISDFNEQFF. DNA of the CDR3: TGCAGTGCTAGAATCAGCGACTTCAATGAGCAGTTCTTC.

This clonotype was found a few times. This sequence joins TRBV10-3 and TRBJ2-4, with D tentatively TRBD1 (6 bases). Germline assignment: CDR1 ENHRY and CDR2 SYGVKD. The V and J ends lost 6 bases and 13 bases respectively, with 22 bases between them. This CDR3 has 14 residues. The CDR3 loop reads CAISEPGHGPQQYF. CDR3 coding DNA: TGTGCCATCAGCGAACCGGGACATGGTCCTCAGCAGTACTTC.

This clonotype was seen a handful of times. The chain combines TRBV29-1 with TRBJ2-7; D is unclear. CDR1 is SQVTM, CDR2 ANQGSEA, per germline. CDR3 length: 12 residues. V lost 5 bases and J lost 2, with 10 bases in between. The CDR3 DNA is TGCAGCGTTAGAGAGAATCCCTACGAGCAGTACTTC. Its protein is CSVRENPYEQYF.